This T cell receptor beta chain comes out of a study of blood T cell repertoires in COVID-19. Per the original data handling: Reference gene primer amplification gave nucleated cell count estimates. Data came from immunoSEQ multiplex PCR; TCRdb stores just in-frame clones and leaves some out. For V, J and clone size, that table is used; D and trimming come from the DNA. The table records more than 200,000 clones, roughly 84% of them present only once. Cohort assignment relied on participant-reported clinical history. V gave up 2 bases and J gave up 9 bases; unmatched junction bases: 10. The length of the CDR3 is 15 residues. Germline values: CDR1 MNHEY, CDR2 SVGEGT.

The origin of this receptor is a man younger than 40 in a cohort exposed to, infected with or recovered from COVID-19 (not recorded which). The sequenced material came from PBMCs or T cells enriched from blood (not recorded which). The chain combines TRBV6-2 or TRBV6-3 with TRBJ2-1; TRBD2 aligns across 7 bases. This CDR3 reads CASSYPGLPGGEQFF. The CDR3 DNA follows: TGTGCCAGCAGTTACCCGGGACTGCCGGGGGGTGAGCAGTTCTTC.